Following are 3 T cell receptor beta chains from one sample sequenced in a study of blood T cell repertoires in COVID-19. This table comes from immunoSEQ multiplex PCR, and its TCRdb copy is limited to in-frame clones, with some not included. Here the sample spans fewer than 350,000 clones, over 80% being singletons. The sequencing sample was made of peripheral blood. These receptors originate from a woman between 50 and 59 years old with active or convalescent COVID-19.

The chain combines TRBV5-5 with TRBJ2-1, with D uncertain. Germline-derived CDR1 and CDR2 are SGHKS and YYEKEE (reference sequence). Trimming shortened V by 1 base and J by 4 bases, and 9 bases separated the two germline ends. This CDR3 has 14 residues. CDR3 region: CASSLNSAYNEQFF. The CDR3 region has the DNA TGTGCCAGCAGCTTGAACAGTGCTTACAATGAGCAGTTCTTC.

CDR3 amino acids: CASSRTSASYEQYF. In DNA, the CDR3 is TGTGCCAGCAGTAGGACTAGCGCCTCCTACGAGCAGTACTTC. The V gene is TRBV27, the J gene TRBJ2-7; 9 bases are a match to TRBD2. J gave up 0 bases and V 5 bases, and 2 bases lay outside the gene matches. The CDR3 sequence is 14 residues long. CDR1 is MNHEY and CDR2 is SMNVEV in the germline V gene (reference sequence).

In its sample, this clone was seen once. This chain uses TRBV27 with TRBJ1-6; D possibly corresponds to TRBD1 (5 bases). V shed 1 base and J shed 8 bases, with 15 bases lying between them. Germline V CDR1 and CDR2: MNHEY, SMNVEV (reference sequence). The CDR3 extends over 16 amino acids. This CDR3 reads CASSLFGGGGYSPLHF. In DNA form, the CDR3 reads TGTGCCAGCAGTTTATTTGGCGGCGGGGGTTATTCACCCCTCCACTTT.